A selection of T cell receptor beta chains follows, all from one sample in a study of regulatory T cells in long-lasting Graves disease. TCRdb processed the multiplex PCR reads anew with MiXCR; each CDR3 protein has one entry. Here the sample spans around 500,000 distinct CDR3 sequences, about 14% being singletons. In addition, the sample was reused for a study of T cells in Graves' hyperthyroidism and ophthalmopathy.

Source: peripheral blood mononuclear cells (PBMCs), taken at new diagnosis, from a patient treated with antithyroid drugs. These receptors all come from a man aged 25 to 40 with Graves disease. The CDR3 runs from the conserved cysteine through the conserved F or W. D genes are given only for firm matches. Not every row has a clone size; where given, it reads once, few, many or a size class.

D: TRBD2
V: TRBV10-3
J: TRBJ2-5
size: many
CDR3: CAISESLLADRQETQYF
DNA: TGTGCCATCAGTGAAAGTTTACTAGCGGATCGCCAAGAGACCCAGTACTTC

D: .
V: TRBV25-1
J: TRBJ1-5
size: .
CDR3: CASSEWGREDQPQHF
DNA: TGTGCCAGCAGTGAATGGGGAAGGGAGGATCAGCCCCAGCATTTT

D: .
V: TRBV13
J: TRBJ1-5
size: .
CDR3: CASSSGSRVGQPQHF
DNA: TGTGCCAGCAGCTCCGGGTCGAGGGTAGGACAGCCCCAGCATTTT

D: .
V: TRBV6-1
J: TRBJ2-7
size: many
CDR3: CASTEGAYEQYF
DNA: TGTGCCAGCACCGAGGGAGCCTACGAGCAGTACTTC

D: .
V: TRBV30
J: TRBJ2-5
size: many
CDR3: CAWTYIRGVETQYF
DNA: TGTGCCTGGACTTACATCAGGGGGGTAGAGACCCAGTACTTC

D: .
V: TRBV6-1
J: TRBJ2-3
size: few
CDR3: CAAGSIDTQYF
DNA: TGTGCCGCAGGGAGTATAGATACGCAGTATTTT

D: TRBD2
V: TRBV12-3/TRBV12-4
J: TRBJ2-7
size: many
CDR3: CASRLAGILYEQYF
DNA: TGTGCCAGCAGACTAGCGGGAATTCTCTACGAGCAGTACTTC

D: TRBD1
V: TRBV2
J: TRBJ1-4
size: many
CDR3: CASRRKDRMIEKLFF
DNA: TGTGCCAGCAGAAGAAAGGACAGGATGATCGAAAAACTGTTTTTT

D: .
V: TRBV5-1
J: TRBJ2-1
size: .
CDR3: CASSPPGNERFF
DNA: TGCGCCAGCAGCCCGCCGGGGAATGAGCGGTTCTTC

D: .
V: TRBV20-1
J: TRBJ1-5
size: few
CDR3: CSARAPGLTNQPQHF
DNA: TGCAGTGCTAGAGCTCCCGGGCTCACAAATCAGCCCCAGCATTTT

D: .
V: TRBV2
J: TRBJ2-7
size: many
CDR3: CASSEATEGGEQYF
DNA: TGTGCCAGCAGTGAGGCTACCGAAGGGGGAGAGCAGTACTTT

D: TRBD2
V: TRBV4-1
J: TRBJ2-7
size: few
CDR3: CASSHPGAGGLYEQYF
DNA: TGCGCCAGCAGCCACCCCGGGGCGGGAGGGCTCTACGAGCAGTACTTC

D: TRBD2
V: TRBV7-9
J: TRBJ2-5
size: many
CDR3: CASSLLAGIQETQYF
DNA: TGTGCCAGCAGCTTGCTAGCGGGAATCCAAGAGACCCAGTACTTC

D: .
V: TRBV7-9
J: TRBJ1-4
size: many
CDR3: CASSPRATNEKLFF
DNA: TGTGCCAGCAGCCCCCGGGCAACTAATGAAAAACTGTTTTTT

D: TRBD1
V: TRBV29-1
J: TRBJ2-7
size: many
CDR3: CSVEDRGNGSPYEQYF
DNA: TGCAGCGTTGAGGACAGGGGAAACGGGAGCCCCTACGAGCAGTACTTC

D: .
V: TRBV6-2/TRBV6-3
J: TRBJ1-1
size: few
CDR3: CASSYSEGYTEAFF
DNA: TGTGCCAGCAGTTACTCTGAGGGTTACACTGAAGCTTTCTTT

D: .
V: TRBV29-1
J: TRBJ2-5
size: .
CDR3: CSVEDQGGRPETQYF
DNA: TGCAGCGTTGAAGATCAGGGGGGGAGGCCAGAGACCCAGTACTTC

D: .
V: TRBV7-6
J: TRBJ1-1
size: many
CDR3: CASSLRPGTMDTEAFF
DNA: TGTGCCAGCAGCTTAAGACCCGGGACGATGGACACTGAAGCTTTCTTT

D: TRBD2
V: TRBV3-1
J: TRBJ2-1
size: few
CDR3: CASSQERTSGSYNEQFF
DNA: TGTGCCAGCAGCCAAGAGAGGACTAGCGGGAGTTATAATGAGCAGTTCTTC

D: TRBD1
V: TRBV5-1
J: TRBJ2-5
size: few
CDR3: CASSLLGTEQETQYF
DNA: TGCGCCAGCAGCTTGTTAGGGACAGAACAAGAGACCCAGTACTTC

D: .
V: TRBV4-1
J: TRBJ2-7
size: few
CDR3: CASSPRVGGQTYEQYF
DNA: TGCGCCAGCAGCCCGCGAGTCGGTGGACAAACCTACGAGCAGTACTTC

D: TRBD1
V: TRBV10-3
J: TRBJ2-5
size: few
CDR3: CAIRDRVWETQYF
DNA: TGTGCCATCAGAGACAGGGTTTGGGAGACCCAGTACTTC

D: TRBD2
V: TRBV10-3
J: TRBJ2-1
size: .
CDR3: CAIRTGTSRYNEQFF
DNA: TGTGCCATCAGGACCGGGACTAGCAGATACAATGAGCAGTTCTTC

D: TRBD2
V: TRBV5-1
J: TRBJ2-1
size: many
CDR3: CASSLTTGGEQFF
DNA: TGCGCCAGCAGCTTGACTACGGGGGGTGAGCAGTTCTTC

D: TRBD1
V: TRBV12-3/TRBV12-4
J: TRBJ1-5
size: many
CDR3: CASSVTGGSNQPQHF
DNA: TGTGCCAGCAGCGTTACAGGGGGAAGCAATCAGCCCCAGCATTTT

D: .
V: TRBV11-2
J: TRBJ2-1
size: many
CDR3: CASSLVTGINEQFF
DNA: TGTGCCAGCAGCTTAGTTACGGGAATTAATGAGCAGTTCTTC

D: .
V: TRBV2
J: TRBJ2-1
size: many
CDR3: CASSEGSRWNEQFF
DNA: TGTGCCAGCAGTGAAGGGTCTCGTTGGAATGAGCAGTTCTTC

D: .
V: TRBV12-3/TRBV12-4
J: TRBJ2-7
size: many
CDR3: CASSLGLSSEQYF
DNA: TGTGCCAGCAGTTTAGGCTTGTCGTCCGAGCAGTACTTC

D: TRBD1
V: TRBV7-8
J: TRBJ2-7
size: .
CDR3: CASSGGRDKQCF
DNA: TGTGCCAGCTCAGGGGGCCGGGACAAGCAGTGCTTC

D: TRBD1
V: TRBV20-1
J: TRBJ1-2
size: .
CDR3: CSADDRVGYTF
DNA: TGCAGTGCCGACGACAGGGTGGGCTACACCTTC

D: .
V: TRBV30
J: TRBJ2-5
size: many
CDR3: CAWDQGGTQYF
DNA: TGTGCCTGGGACCAGGGAGGGACCCAGTACTTC

D: TRBD2
V: TRBV6-2/TRBV6-3
J: TRBJ2-7
size: .
CDR3: CASTQRFGTSSREQYF
DNA: TGTGCCAGCACCCAACGTTTCGGGACTAGCTCCCGCGAGCAGTACTTC

D: TRBD2
V: TRBV10-3
J: TRBJ2-1
size: many
CDR3: CAIKGLAERGNEQFF
DNA: TGTGCCATCAAGGGGCTAGCGGAGAGGGGCAATGAGCAGTTCTTC

D: .
V: TRBV11-2
J: TRBJ1-2
size: many
CDR3: CASSQAPTGDGYTF
DNA: TGCGCCAGCAGCCAAGCCCCGACAGGAGATGGCTACACCTTC

D: .
V: TRBV5-1
J: TRBJ1-2
size: many
CDR3: CASSPGQEPGYTF
DNA: TGCGCCAGCAGCCCGGGGCAGGAGCCAGGCTACACCTTC

D: .
V: TRBV11-2
J: TRBJ2-3
size: many
CDR3: CASSSSPTSDTQYF
DNA: TGTGCCAGCAGCTCATCACCGACATCAGATACGCAGTATTTT

D: TRBD1
V: TRBV10-1
J: TRBJ2-1
size: many
CDR3: CASGGQGLDEQFF
DNA: TGCGCCAGCGGGGGACAGGGTTTGGATGAGCAGTTCTTC

D: .
V: TRBV6-9
J: TRBJ2-3
size: many
CDR3: CASSYGRVGDTQYF
DNA: TGTGCCAGCAGTTACGGCCGCGTGGGAGATACGCAGTATTTT

D: .
V: TRBV3-1
J: TRBJ2-7
size: .
CDR3: CASSQGVGLEQYF
DNA: TGTGCCAGCAGCCAAGGTGTGGGTCTTGAGCAGTACTTC